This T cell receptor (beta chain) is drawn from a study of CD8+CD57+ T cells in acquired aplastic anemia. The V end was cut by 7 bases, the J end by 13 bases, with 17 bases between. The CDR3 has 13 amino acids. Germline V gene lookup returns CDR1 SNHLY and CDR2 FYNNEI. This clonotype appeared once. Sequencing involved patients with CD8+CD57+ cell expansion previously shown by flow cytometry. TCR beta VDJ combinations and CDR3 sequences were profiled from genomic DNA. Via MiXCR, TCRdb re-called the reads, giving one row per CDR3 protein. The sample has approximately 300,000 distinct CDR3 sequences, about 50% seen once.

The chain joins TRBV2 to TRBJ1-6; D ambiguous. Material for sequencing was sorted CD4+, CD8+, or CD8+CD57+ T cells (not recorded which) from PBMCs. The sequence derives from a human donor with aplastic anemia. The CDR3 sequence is CASIRDSNQPLHF. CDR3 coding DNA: TGTGCCAGCATACGGGATAGCAATCAGCCCCTCCACTTT.